The TCR beta chain under discussion was sequenced for a study of T cells in localized non-small cell lung cancer. Germline CDR1 is SGDLS and CDR2 is YYNGEE. This CDR3 contains 14 residues. The V end was cut by 4 bases, the J end by 8 bases, with 18 bases between. Study-wide results and limits: Uninvolved neighboring lung showed the greatest T cell clonality, exceeding tumor.

The assay was immunoSEQ multiplex PCR, and TCRdb's table has in-frame clones only and misses some. The sample includes about 2,400 clones, roughly 40% of them seen just once. In its sample, this clone is large. Its antigen remains unknown. The identical CDR3 is also encoded by other nucleotide sequences in the sample. This specimen was lung tumor tissue, taken before any cancer treatment. The rearrangement links TRBV9 to TRBJ1-2, with D possibly being TRBD1 (5 bases). The source is a male donor aged 60 or older with stage II squamous cell lung carcinoma. Here the CDR3 reads CASSPYRGVEGYTF. The CDR3 nucleotides are TGTGCCAGCAGCCCGTATCGGGGGGTAGAGGGCTACACCTTC.